This TCR beta chain derives from a study of cytomegalovirus exposure and HLA in healthy donors. For the study at large: Membership in the Caucasian-associated ancestry cluster was found for approximately 85% of approximately 380 genotyped donors. General observations from the study: A few V segments could not be told apart, such as TRBV6-2 and TRBV6-3, and were left out. Most TCR sequences showed up rarely, but some public TCRs showed up in many donors. Later examination showed HLA-associated TCR beta chains had greater clonal expansion than equally common others.

J lost 5 bases, V lost 4 bases, and 10 bases had no gene match. CDR3 size: 16 residues. Germline CDR1 reads SNHLY; CDR2 reads FYNNEI. About this clone itself: Antigen unknown.

PCR employed 60 Vbeta and 13 Jbeta primers. The repertoire was sequenced with immunoSEQ multiplex PCR; TCRdb's copy has only in-frame clones and lacks some. The table lists 150,000 to 200,000 clones, 70% to 80% of them singletons. The V call is TRBV2, the J call TRBJ1-1, with 10 bases lining up with TRBD1. Sequencing input: PBMCs. The sequence was collected from a woman aged 45-65 years in good health and CMV-seronegative. CDR3 in amino acids: CASSGQGAVRGTEAFF. As DNA, the CDR3 is TGTGCCAGCAGTGGACAGGGGGCGGTTCGAGGAACTGAAGCTTTCTTT.